A single sample is the source of the 15 T cell receptor beta chains below, sequenced in a study of blood T cell repertoires in COVID-19 (dated by TCRdb to 2019 to 2021). Libraries were built with the immunoSEQ multiplex PCR assay. TCRdb holds this immuneACCESS table with in-frame rearrangements only. Some clones are missing; in checked studies, unresolved V genes explain under half, and the rest has no known cause. The sample table contains roughly 220,000 clones; only one count was recorded for 70% to 90% of them. The ten largest account for under 15% of the sample. The sequencing sample was made of PBMCs or T cells enriched from blood (not recorded which). These receptors all come from a woman in her forties or fifties with acute COVID-19.

The V gene is TRBV18, the J gene TRBJ2-7; D remains unclear. Germline CDR1 reads KGHSH; CDR2 reads LQKENI. V gave up 6 bases and J gave up 7 bases, with 16 bases separating them. This CDR3 has 13 residues. The chain's CDR3 is CASSPETVSEQYF. In nucleotides, the CDR3 is TGTGCCAGCTCCCCGGAGACTGTTTCAGAGCAGTACTTC.

The chain links TRBV28 to TRBJ1-2; D is unclear. Germline values: CDR1 MDHEN, CDR2 SYDVKM. The CDR3 has 13 amino acids. Trimming shortened V by 5 bases and J by 4 bases, and 11 bases separated the two germline ends. CDR3: CASSRLSRYGYTF. DNA of the CDR3: TGTGCCAGCAGTCGACTGTCCCGCTATGGCTACACCTTC.

With regard to this clone: The same CDR3 arises from other DNA sequences in this sample as well. The CDR3 here is CASSPEGYGYTF. The CDR3 region has the DNA TGTGCCAGCTCACCGGAGGGCTATGGCTACACCTTC. The rearrangement links TRBV18 to TRBJ1-2, with no clear D. The V gene's germline CDR1 is KGHSH and CDR2 LQKENI. The CDR3 loop spans 12 amino acids. V dropped 3 bases and J dropped 4 bases, with 6 bases sitting between them.

The rearrangement uses TRBV19 and TRBJ1-3; D is perhaps TRBD1 (6 bases). Germline CDR1 LNHDA, CDR2 SQIVND (reference sequence). CDR3 length: 17 amino acids. V gave up 7 bases and J gave up 2 bases, with 21 bases separating them. In DNA, the CDR3 is TGTGCCAGTACCTCCGCCGGGACCAAGGGGGCTGGAAACACCATATATTTT. Its translation is CASTSAGTKGAGNTIYF.

This clone appeared a few times. The chain carries TRBV7-9 and TRBJ1-6; D is ambiguous. There are 13 residues in the CDR3. Germline V gene data show CDR1 as SEHNR and CDR2 as FQNEAQ (reference sequence). The V end was cut by 3 bases, the J end by 12 bases, with 12 bases between. CDR3 nucleotides: TGTGCCAGCAGCTTTCGGGAGCAGAGACCCCTCCACTTT. It translates to CASSFREQRPLHF.

This rearrangement joins TRBV29-1 to TRBJ1-3; 9 bases line up with TRBD1. CDR3 length: 16 amino acids. Germline trimming cut 0 bases from V and 3 bases from J; bases unmatched to any gene: 6. Germline assignment: CDR1 SQVTM and CDR2 ANQGSEA. This chain's CDR3 is CSVEDRTGGGGNTIYF. The CDR3 DNA sequence: TGCAGCGTTGAAGATCGTACAGGGGGCGGTGGAAACACCATATATTTT.

V and J are TRBV19 and TRBJ2-3, with D unresolved. The CDR3 totals 14 residues. The germline V gene encodes CDR1 LNHDA and CDR2 SQIVND (reference sequence). V was clipped by 5 bases and J by 5 bases, with 14 bases between them. CDR3 sequence: CASSDRVAVDTQYF. For the CDR3, the DNA is TGTGCCAGTAGTGACCGAGTCGCGGTAGATACGCAGTATTTT. Together with reference TRBV19 and TRBJ2-3, the CDR3 gives the full variable domain: DGGITQSPKYLFRKEGQNVTLSCEQNLNHDAMYWYRQDPGQGLRLIYYSQIVNDFQKGDIAEGYSVSREKKESFPLTVTSAQKNPTAFYLCASSDRVAVDTQYFGPGTRLTVL.

The chain uses TRBV5-1 and TRBJ2-3; no definite D call. Germline V gene lookup returns CDR1 SGHRS and CDR2 YFSETQ. V lost 5 bases and J 1 base, leaving 8 bases between the germline ends. CDR3 length: 13 residues. In nucleotides, the CDR3 is TGCGCCAGCAGGTTCTCCGGCACAGATACGCAGTATTTT. Protein sequence: CASRFSGTDTQYF.

The chain is built from TRBV6-5 and TRBJ2-1; 12 nucleotides match TRBD2. V shed 6 bases and J 12 bases; nucleotides not matched to a gene: 3. There are 12 residues in the CDR3. Germline V gives CDR1 MNHEY, CDR2 SVGAGI. CDR3 in DNA: TGTGCCAGCAGGCAGACTAGCGGGAGGCAGTTCTTC. This encodes CASRQTSGRQFF.

The rearrangement links TRBV11-2 to TRBJ2-3; D gene unclear. Trimming took 2 bases from V and 5 from J, leaving 17 bases between them. Per the germline V gene, CDR1 is SGHAT and CDR2 is FQNNGV. This CDR3 comprises 16 residues. The DNA of the CDR3 is TGTGCCAGCAGCTTACAACTCGGGTGGGTGCGAGATACGCAGTATTTT. Translation: CASSLQLGWVRDTQYF.

The chain links TRBV27 to TRBJ1-1; D not resolved. V lost 2 bases to trimming and J lost 2 bases, with 9 bases between them. The CDR3 spans 14 residues. Looked up from germline, CDR1 is MNHEY and CDR2 is SMNVEV (reference sequence). CDR3 in amino acids: CASSLGGINTEAFF. CDR3 DNA: TGTGCCAGCAGTTTAGGAGGGATCAACACTGAAGCTTTCTTT.

There are a few counts of this clone. The CDR3 region has the DNA TGTGCCAGCAGTTTAGGACAGGAGGGCCGCTCACCCCTCCACTTT. Amino acids: CASSLGQEGRSPLHF. The chain joins TRBV27 to TRBJ1-6, with TRBD1 matching 7 bases. With 2 bases clipped from V and 10 bases from J, the junction kept 8 bases outside the gene matches. The germline V gene encodes CDR1 MNHEY and CDR2 SMNVEV (reference sequence). The CDR3 runs 15 residues.

The chain combines TRBV7-9 with TRBJ2-3; 14 bases agree with TRBD2. CDR3 length: 13 residues. Germline CDR1 and CDR2: SEHNR and FQNEAQ (reference sequence). Unmatched junction bases numbered 2, after V lost 10 bases and J lost 5 bases. This CDR3 is CATGLAGGDTQYF. The CDR3 DNA follows: TGTGCCACCGGACTAGCGGGAGGAGATACGCAGTATTTT.

The chain combines TRBV7-2 with TRBJ2-1; D is perhaps TRBD1 (6 bases). Per germline, CDR1 SGHTA and CDR2 FQGNSA. The CDR3 is 16 amino acids. With 2 bases removed from V and 3 bases from J, the gap between germline ends came to 14 bases. This CDR3 is CASSLMGQGNYNEQFF. The CDR3 nucleotides are TGTGCCAGCAGCTTAATGGGTCAGGGGAACTACAATGAGCAGTTCTTC.

The V gene is TRBV7-2, the J gene TRBJ1-4; no firm D call. The germline V gene has CDR1 SGHTA and CDR2 FQGNSA. The CDR3 consists of 15 residues. Trimming removed 4 bases at V and 4 bases at J, with 13 bases between. In DNA, the CDR3 is TGTGCCAGCAGCTCCAATTTGAAGCTTAATGAAAAACTGTTTTTT. It translates to CASSSNLKLNEKLFF.